This TCR beta chain was retrieved from a study of cytomegalovirus exposure and HLA in healthy donors. Study overall: Later, an analysis reported that the roughly 120 validation repertoires had used the same platform as the roughly 660 first-cohort repertoires.

A remark on this clone: Its target is not known.

Germline loops: CDR1 SGHTA, CDR2 FQGTGA. CDR3 size: 15 residues. Trimming stripped 2 bases from V and 1 base from J, with 10 bases between. Findings of the study overall: In vitro testing confirmed a few CMV-associated chains as specific for CMV antigens. The tendency of first-cohort TCR clusters to co-occur in the 120 or so validation repertoires was the finding of a later analysis. Cytomegalovirus association was assigned to approximately 180 TCR beta chains.

The data were produced by immunoSEQ multiplex PCR, yet TCRdb's version contains in-frame clones alone and is incomplete. The profile shows 100,000 to 150,000 clones, 95% to 97% of them singletons. This chain links TRBV7-3 with TRBJ2-3; D gene ambiguous. The receptor comes from a man between 18 and 35 years old in good health and CMV-seronegative. Sequencing was done on a sample of PBMCs. The CDR3 region is CASSLSATGTDTQYF. In DNA, the CDR3 is TGTGCCAGCAGCTTATCGGCGACTGGCACAGATACGCAGTATTTT.